Listed below are T cell receptor beta chains from one sample, sequenced in a study of T cells in Graves' hyperthyroidism and ophthalmopathy. TCRdb independently ran MiXCR on the multiplex PCR reads; one entry per CDR3 protein. Found here are 300,000 to 450,000 distinct CDR3 sequences, approximately 15% of them singletons; the top ten hold less than 25%. What was sequenced was blood. All receptors derive from a man in his thirties or forties with Graves' hyperthyroidism that later progressed to Graves' ophthalmopathy. CDR3s include the opening cysteine and the closing phenylalanine or tryptophan. A D gene is named only where the DNA matches it firmly. Size tells how often a clone was seen (once, few, many) or the class of an expanded clone, and some rows leave it out.

>TRBD1|15|TRBJ1-3|many|TRBV6-1
TGTGCCAGCAGTGGACAGGGGGCCATTGGAAACACCATATATTTT
CASSGQGAIGNTIYF
>NA|13|TRBJ1-5|few|TRBV20-1
TGCAGTGCTAGTTCAGGCGCGGATCAGCCCCAGCATTTT
CSASSGADQPQHF
>NA|14|TRBJ1-1|many|TRBV7-9
TGTGCCAGCAGCTTAGTTTCCCGGCAGGGCGAAGCTTTCTTT
CASSLVSRQGEAFF
>NA|18|TRBJ2-1|NA|TRBV24-1
TGTGCCACCAGTGATTTGCAAACAGGGAAGGACTCCTACAATGAGCAGTTCTTC
CATSDLQTGKDSYNEQFF
>NA|15|TRBJ1-5|many|TRBV28
TGTGCCAGCAGTTTGGGGCAGTATAGCAATCAGCCCCAGCATTTT
CASSLGQYSNQPQHF
>NA|15|TRBJ1-1|few|TRBV30
TGTGCCTGGAGGGGAGCGGGACGAATGAACACTGAAGCTTTCTTT
CAWRGAGRMNTEAFF
>TRBD2|13|TRBJ2-1|few|TRBV6-1
TGTGCCAGCTCGGTAGCGGGGGAGGGCGAGCAGTTCTTC
CASSVAGEGEQFF
>NA|12|TRBJ1-5|many|TRBV7-9
TGTGCCAGCAGTAATGACCGGCAGCCCCAGCATTTT
CASSNDRQPQHF
>TRBD2|16|TRBJ2-3|NA|TRBV6-1
TGTGCCACCTTAGAACTAGCGGGGGATAGCACAGATACGCAGTATTTT
CATLELAGDSTDTQYF
>TRBD1|14|TRBJ1-6|NA|TRBV10-2
TGCGCCAGCAGCGCTGGACAGGGGCAGTCACCCCTCCACTTT
CASSAGQGQSPLHF
>TRBD2|15|TRBJ2-1|NA|TRBV12-3/TRBV12-4
TGTGCCAGCAGTTTAGAAGGGCGGGGGGGGGATGAGCAGTTCTTC
CASSLEGRGGDEQFF
>TRBD2|15|TRBJ2-2|NA|TRBV6-2/TRBV6-3
TGTGCCAGCAGTTTCGCTAGCGGGAACACCGGGGAGCTGTTTTTT
CASSFASGNTGELFF
>TRBD1|15|TRBJ1-5|few|TRBV6-1
TGTGCCAGCAGGTCCGGGACAGGTGTCTTTCAGCCCCAGCATTTT
CASRSGTGVFQPQHF
>NA|15|TRBJ2-7|few|TRBV6-1
TGTGCCAGCAGTGAAGCGGGGACACTAGTCTACGAGCAGTACTTC
CASSEAGTLVYEQYF
>NA|15|TRBJ1-4|few|TRBV18
TGTGCCAGCTCACCAGGGCAGGAACCTAATGAAAAACTGTTTTTT
CASSPGQEPNEKLFF
>NA|15|TRBJ1-2|NA|TRBV10-2
TGCGCCAGCAGTGAAACCATCTCCCCAACCTATGGCTACACCTTC
CASSETISPTYGYTF
>NA|13|TRBJ2-7|many|TRBV9
TGTGCCAGCAGCGCGGCCAGGGGAAACGAGCAGTACTTC
CASSAARGNEQYF
>TRBD1|16|TRBJ2-2|few|TRBV3-1
TGTGCCAGCAGCCACCCCGGGACAGGGGGTTCCGGGGAGCTGTTTTTT
CASSHPGTGGSGELFF
>NA|13|TRBJ2-5|NA|TRBV7-9
TGTGCCAGCAGCTTCACGGGGGTTGAGACCCAGTACTTC
CASSFTGVETQYF
>NA|16|TRBJ2-4|NA|TRBV10-1
TGCGCCAGCAGTGAGTCTGGTCTGGGGACCAAAAACATTCAGTACTTC
CASSESGLGTKNIQYF
>NA|15|TRBJ2-4|NA|TRBV5-4
TGTGCCAGCAGCTTCATAAGCGCCACAGATAACATTCAGTACTTC
CASSFISATDNIQYF
>TRBD2|16|TRBJ2-5|many|TRBV28
TGTGCCAGCAGCCCAACTAGCGGGGGAAAAAGAGAGACCCAGTACTTC
CASSPTSGGKRETQYF
>TRBD1|16|TRBJ1-5|many|TRBV9
TGTGCCAGCAGCCCGCGGACAGGGGGCGGCAATCAGCCCCAGCATTTT
CASSPRTGGGNQPQHF
>NA|13|TRBJ1-5|NA|TRBV20-1
TGCAGTGCTAGCAGGGAACTCAATCAGCCCCAGCATTTT
CSASRELNQPQHF
>NA|15|TRBJ1-6|many|TRBV7-9
TGTGCCAGCAGCTTAGGCGACTCCTATAATTCACCCCTCCACTTT
CASSLGDSYNSPLHF
>NA|12|TRBJ1-3|many|TRBV7-9
TGTGCCACCACCACGGGTGGAAACACCATATATTTT
CATTTGGNTIYF
>NA|17|TRBJ2-7|many|TRBV7-9
TGTGCCAGCAGCTCACCCCGGACCGGGCCCTTTGAATACGAGCAGTACTTC
CASSSPRTGPFEYEQYF
>NA|14|TRBJ1-4|NA|TRBV18
TGTGCCAGCTCACCCGACAGATCAATGGAAAAACTGTTTTTT
CASSPDRSMEKLFF
>TRBD1|15|TRBJ1-1|few|TRBV5-6
TGTGCCAGCAGCCCCGCCGACAGGGTGAACACTGAAGCTTTCTTT
CASSPADRVNTEAFF
>NA|13|TRBJ1-4|many|TRBV6-1
TGTGCCAGCAGGCCCTACAGGAATGAAAAACTGTTTTTT
CASRPYRNEKLFF